This T cell receptor beta chain was documented in a study of shared clonotypes between healthy human individuals. Study background: CD4 naive and CD4 memory each took three plates per donor, while CD8 naive took two and CD8 memory one. Study-wide points: Rarefaction indicated that sorted-subset sequencing remained incomplete although depth was large. Estimated richness was generally greater in naive than memory subsets.

Cells designated naive CD8 were CD45RO-negative and were positively selected for CCR7, with terminally differentiated effector memory CD45RA+ cells excluded. As to this clone: Its target is unknown.

Trimming cost V 4 bases and J 3 bases; bases outside gene matches: 8. The CDR3 is 16 amino acids. Germline V gene lookup returns CDR1 LGHNA and CDR2 YSLEER. The sorted-subset replicate PCRs were given about 210 ng DNA, which is 25,000 to 35,000 T cell genomes. The method was immunoSEQ multiplex PCR; TCRdb's version includes in-frame clones alone and lacks a portion of them. The sample lists around 2.1 million clones, 90% to 95% occurring once. The chain carries TRBV4-3 and TRBJ1-5; 8 bases agree with TRBD1. The receptor comes from a man aged 18 to 30 in good health. Some clones in this sample may be carry-over from other donors' samples. Sequencing input: naive CD8+ T cells from PBMCs. The CDR3 nucleotides read TGCGCCAGCAGCCCCCTCTGGGACAGGTCCAATCAGCCCCAGCATTTT. Translating gives CASSPLWDRSNQPQHF.